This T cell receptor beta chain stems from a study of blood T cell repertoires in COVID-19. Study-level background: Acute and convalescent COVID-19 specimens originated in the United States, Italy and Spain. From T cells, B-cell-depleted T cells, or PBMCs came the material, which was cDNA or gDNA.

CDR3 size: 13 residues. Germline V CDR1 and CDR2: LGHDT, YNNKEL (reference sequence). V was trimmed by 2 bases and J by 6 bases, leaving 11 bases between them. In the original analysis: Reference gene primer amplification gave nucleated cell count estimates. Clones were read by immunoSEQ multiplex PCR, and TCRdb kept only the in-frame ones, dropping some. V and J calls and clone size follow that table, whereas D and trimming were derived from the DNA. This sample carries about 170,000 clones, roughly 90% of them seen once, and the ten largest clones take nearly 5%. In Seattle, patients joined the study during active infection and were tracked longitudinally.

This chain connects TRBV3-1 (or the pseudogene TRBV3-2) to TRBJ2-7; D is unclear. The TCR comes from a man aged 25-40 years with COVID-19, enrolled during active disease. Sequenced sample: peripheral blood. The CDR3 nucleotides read TGTGCCAGCAGCCAAAGTGGTCCACTCGAGCAGTACTTC. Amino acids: CASSQSGPLEQYF.